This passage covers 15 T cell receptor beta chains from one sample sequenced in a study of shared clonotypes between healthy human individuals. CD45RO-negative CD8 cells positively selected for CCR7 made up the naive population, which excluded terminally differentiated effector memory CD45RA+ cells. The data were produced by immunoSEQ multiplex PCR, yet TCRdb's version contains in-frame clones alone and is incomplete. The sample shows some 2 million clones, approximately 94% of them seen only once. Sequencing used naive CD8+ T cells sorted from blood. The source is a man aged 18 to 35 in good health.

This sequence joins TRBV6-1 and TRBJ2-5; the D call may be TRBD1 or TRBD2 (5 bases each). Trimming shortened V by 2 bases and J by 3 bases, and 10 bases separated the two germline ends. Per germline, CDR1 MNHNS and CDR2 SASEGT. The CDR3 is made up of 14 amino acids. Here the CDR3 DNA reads TGTGCCAGCAGTGAACCCGGGGCCGAAGAGACCCAGTACTTC. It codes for CASSEPGAEETQYF.

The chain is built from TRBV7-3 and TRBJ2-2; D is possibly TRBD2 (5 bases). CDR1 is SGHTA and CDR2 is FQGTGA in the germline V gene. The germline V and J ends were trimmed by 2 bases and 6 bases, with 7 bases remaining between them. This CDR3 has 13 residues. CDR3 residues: CASSLVGAGELFF. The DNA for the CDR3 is TGTGCCAGCAGCTTAGTCGGGGCCGGGGAGCTGTTTTTT.

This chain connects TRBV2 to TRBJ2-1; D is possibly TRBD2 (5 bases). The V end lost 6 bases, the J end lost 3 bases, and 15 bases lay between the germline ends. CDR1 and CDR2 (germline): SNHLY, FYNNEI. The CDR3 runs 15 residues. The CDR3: CASSGGPSLYNEQFF. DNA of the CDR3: TGTGCCAGCAGCGGCGGGCCCAGCCTCTACAATGAGCAGTTCTTC.

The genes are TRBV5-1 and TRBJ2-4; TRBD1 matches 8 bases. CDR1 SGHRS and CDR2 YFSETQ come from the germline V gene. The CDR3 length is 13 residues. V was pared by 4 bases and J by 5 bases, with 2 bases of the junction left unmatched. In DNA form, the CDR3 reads TGCGCCAGCAGCCTACAGGGGGAAAACATTCAGTACTTC. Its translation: CASSLQGENIQYF.

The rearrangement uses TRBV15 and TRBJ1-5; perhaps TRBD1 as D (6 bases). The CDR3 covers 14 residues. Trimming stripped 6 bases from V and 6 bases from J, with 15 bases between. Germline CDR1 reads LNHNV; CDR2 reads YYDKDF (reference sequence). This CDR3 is CATSSQGWSQPQHF. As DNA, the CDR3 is TGTGCCACCAGTTCACAGGGATGGAGTCAGCCCCAGCATTTT.

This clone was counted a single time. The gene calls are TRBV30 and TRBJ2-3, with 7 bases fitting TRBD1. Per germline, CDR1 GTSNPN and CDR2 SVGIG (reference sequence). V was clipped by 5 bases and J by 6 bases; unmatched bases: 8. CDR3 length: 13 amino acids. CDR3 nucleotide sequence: TGTGCCTGGGAGGGGGCCAGGGGTGATACGCAGTATTTT. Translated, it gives CAWEGARGDTQYF.

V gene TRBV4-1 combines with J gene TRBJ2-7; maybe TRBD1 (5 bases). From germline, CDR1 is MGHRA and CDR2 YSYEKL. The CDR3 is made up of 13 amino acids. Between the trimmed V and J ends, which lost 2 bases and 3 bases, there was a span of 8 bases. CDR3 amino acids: CASSQLGLYEQYF. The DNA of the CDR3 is TGCGCCAGCAGCCAACTGGGGCTCTACGAGCAGTACTTC.

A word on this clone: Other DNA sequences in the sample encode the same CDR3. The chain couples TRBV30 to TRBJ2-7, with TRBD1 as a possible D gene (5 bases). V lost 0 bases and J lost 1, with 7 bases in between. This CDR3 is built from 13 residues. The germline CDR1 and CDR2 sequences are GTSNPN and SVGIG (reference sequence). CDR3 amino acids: CAWSVGQSYEQYF. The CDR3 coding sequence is TGTGCCTGGAGTGTGGGGCAGTCCTACGAGCAGTACTTC.

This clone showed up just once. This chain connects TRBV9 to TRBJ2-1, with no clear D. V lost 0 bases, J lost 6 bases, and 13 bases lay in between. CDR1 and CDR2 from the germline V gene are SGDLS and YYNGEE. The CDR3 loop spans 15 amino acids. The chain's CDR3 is CASSVDGLRGNEQFF. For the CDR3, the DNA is TGTGCCAGCAGCGTAGACGGCTTAAGAGGCAATGAGCAGTTCTTC.

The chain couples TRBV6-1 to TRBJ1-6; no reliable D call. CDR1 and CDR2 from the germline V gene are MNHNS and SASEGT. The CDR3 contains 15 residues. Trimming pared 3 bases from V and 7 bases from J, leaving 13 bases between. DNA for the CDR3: TGTGCCAGCAGTGATTGGGTGACATCGAATTCACCCCTCCACTTT. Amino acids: CASSDWVTSNSPLHF.

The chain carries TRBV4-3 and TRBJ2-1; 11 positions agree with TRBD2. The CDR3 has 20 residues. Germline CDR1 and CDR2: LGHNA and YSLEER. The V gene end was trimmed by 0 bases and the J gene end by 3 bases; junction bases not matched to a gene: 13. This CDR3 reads CASSQESLAGEWGIYNEQFF. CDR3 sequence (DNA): TGCGCCAGCAGCCAAGAGTCACTAGCGGGAGAGTGGGGGATCTACAATGAGCAGTTCTTC.

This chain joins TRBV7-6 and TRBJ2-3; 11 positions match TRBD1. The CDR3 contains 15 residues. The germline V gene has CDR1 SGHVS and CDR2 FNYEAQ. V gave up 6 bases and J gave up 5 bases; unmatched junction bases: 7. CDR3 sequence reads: CASSPGQGAGDTQYF. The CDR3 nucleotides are TGTGCCAGCAGTCCCGGACAGGGGGCAGGAGATACGCAGTATTTT. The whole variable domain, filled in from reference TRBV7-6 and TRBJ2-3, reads GAGVSQSPRYKVTKRGQDVALRCDPISGHVSLYWYRQALGQGPEFLTYFNYEAQQDKSGLPNDRFSAERPEGSISTLTIQRTEQRDSAMYRCASSPGQGAGDTQYFGPGTRLTVL.

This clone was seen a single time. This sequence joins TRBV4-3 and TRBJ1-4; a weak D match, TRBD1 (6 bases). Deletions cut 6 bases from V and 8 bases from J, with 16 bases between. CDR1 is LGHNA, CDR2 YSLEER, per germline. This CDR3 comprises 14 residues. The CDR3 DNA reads TGCGCCAGCAGTCGGGAGCAGGGGAGCGAAAAACTGTTTTTT. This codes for CASSREQGSEKLFF.

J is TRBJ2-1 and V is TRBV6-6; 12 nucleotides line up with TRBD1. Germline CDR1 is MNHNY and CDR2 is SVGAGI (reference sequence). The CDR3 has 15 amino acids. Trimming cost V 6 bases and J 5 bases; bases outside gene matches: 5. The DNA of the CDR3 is TGTGCCAGCAGGCCGGGACAGGGGGCCCACAATGAGCAGTTCTTC. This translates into CASRPGQGAHNEQFF.

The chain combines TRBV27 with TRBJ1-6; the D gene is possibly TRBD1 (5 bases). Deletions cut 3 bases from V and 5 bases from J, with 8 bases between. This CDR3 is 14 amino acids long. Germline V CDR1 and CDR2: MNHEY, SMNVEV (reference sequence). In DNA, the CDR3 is TGTGCCAGCAGTTTTTTGGGGGATAATTCACCCCTCCACTTT. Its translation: CASSFLGDNSPLHF.